This T cell receptor beta chain comes out of a study of cytomegalovirus exposure and HLA in healthy donors. General study points: Rarity characterized most TCR sequences, yet some public TCRs appeared in many donors. TCR beta V segments were, for the most part, productive about 87% or about 30% of the time in an earlier analysis. The study put some 160 TCR beta chains on its list as cytomegalovirus-associated.

PCR used 60 Vbeta primers and 13 Jbeta primers. Some clones are missing from TCRdb's copy, which holds only in-frame ones; the method was immunoSEQ multiplex PCR. The sample totals under 150,000 clones; its top ten clones hold 1.5% to 2%. Concerning this clone itself: Its antigen remains unidentified.

CDR1 SGHRS and CDR2 YFSETQ come from the germline V gene. The V end lost 0 bases, the J end lost 1 base, and 7 bases lay between the germline ends. CDR3 length: 14 amino acids. Sequencing was done on a sample of PBMCs. The V call is TRBV5-1, the J call TRBJ1-1; possibly TRBD1 for D (5 bases). This TCR was recovered from a woman in her fifties or sixties in good health and CMV-seronegative. The CDR3 region has the DNA TGCGCCAGCAGCTTGGTAGGGGCGAACACTGAAGCTTTCTTT. Protein sequence: CASSLVGANTEAFF.